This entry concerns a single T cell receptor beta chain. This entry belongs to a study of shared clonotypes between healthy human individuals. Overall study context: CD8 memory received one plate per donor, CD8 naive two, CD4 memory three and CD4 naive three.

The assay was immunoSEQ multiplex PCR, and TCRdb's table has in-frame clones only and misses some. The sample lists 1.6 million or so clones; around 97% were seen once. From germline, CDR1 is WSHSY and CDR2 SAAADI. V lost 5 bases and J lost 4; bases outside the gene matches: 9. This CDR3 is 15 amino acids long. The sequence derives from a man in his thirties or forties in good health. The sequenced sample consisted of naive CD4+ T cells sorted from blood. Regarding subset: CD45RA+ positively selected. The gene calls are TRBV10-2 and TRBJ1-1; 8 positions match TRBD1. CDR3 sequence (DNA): TGCGCCAGCAGTCCAACTGGACAGGGAGGCACTGAAGCTTTCTTT. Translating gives CASSPTGQGGTEAFF.